The 5 T cell receptor beta chains given below trace back to one sample, sequenced in a study of PD-L1 blockade in urothelial cancer. The time point: pretreatment peripheral blood. Assay used: immunoSEQ multiplex PCR; TCRdb lists only in-frame clones, some missing. This sample has about 130,000 clones, with roughly 84% found just once. Sequenced material: PBMCs, taken around atezolizumab (anti-PD-L1) treatment. These TCRs come from a man between 50 and 59 years old with urothelial cancer.

This chain uses TRBV2 with TRBJ2-2; 14 bases map to TRBD2. Trimming took 6 bases from V and 5 from J; bases not matched to a gene: 5. CDR1 SNHLY and CDR2 FYNNEI come from the germline V gene. The CDR3 length is 16 residues. The CDR3 reads CASSGGLAGVTGELFF. As DNA, the CDR3 is TGTGCCAGCAGCGGGGGACTAGCGGGAGTAACCGGGGAGCTGTTTTTT.

CDR3 amino acids: CASSEARVEGYTF. The CDR3 nucleotides read TGTGCCAGCAGTGAAGCGAGGGTGGAGGGCTACACCTTC. The genes are TRBV6-1 and TRBJ1-2; no clear D gene. Trimming pared 0 bases from V and 8 bases from J, leaving 10 bases between. Germline V gene lookup returns CDR1 MNHNS and CDR2 SASEGT. There are 13 residues in the CDR3.

The gene calls are TRBV7-9 and TRBJ1-6, with D unresolved. V was pared by 4 bases and J by 6 bases, with 7 bases between. CDR3 length equals 13 residues. Germline lookup yields CDR1 SEHNR and CDR2 FQNEAQ (reference sequence). The CDR3: CASSSSFNSPLHF. CDR3 nucleotide sequence: TGTGCCAGCAGCTCTTCTTTTAATTCACCCCTCCACTTT.

The chain couples TRBV19 to TRBJ1-2; possibly TRBD1 for D (5 bases). Germline-derived CDR1 and CDR2 are LNHDA and SQIVND (reference sequence). The CDR3 loop spans 13 amino acids. The ends were cut back, 7 bases at V and 7 bases at J, with 16 bases in the middle. In DNA form, the CDR3 reads TGTGCCAGTAAACTCGGGGGTGTCGTTGGCTACACCTTC. It is translated as CASKLGGVVGYTF.

The chain employs TRBV6-1 and TRBJ1-2, with D maybe TRBD1 (5 bases). Germline CDR1 is MNHNS and CDR2 is SASEGT. The CDR3 is 13 amino acids. V shed 2 bases and J shed 8 bases, with 12 bases lying between them. The CDR3 nucleotides read TGTGCCAGCAGTGAATTACCGGGGGACGGCTACACCTTC. Translated: CASSELPGDGYTF.